A selection of T cell receptor beta chains follows, all from one sample in a study of CD8+CD57+ T cells in acquired aplastic anemia. TCRdb re-called the reads through MiXCR, storing one row per CDR3 protein. The repertoire holds around 180,000 distinct CDR3 sequences, with less than 60% as singletons. The specimen was sorted CD4+, CD8+, or CD8+CD57+ T cells (not recorded which) from PBMCs. These receptors originate from a human donor with aplastic anemia. Each CDR3 is given with its conserved first and last residue. The order of the fields is V gene, CDR3 protein.

TRBV7-8,CASSLEFGGGQPQHF
TRBV5-1,CASRVGTPSSYNSPLHF
TRBV20-1,CSAWQEGRSNTQYF
TRBV25-1,CASSADRQYQETQYF
TRBV28,CASSDTDYGYTF
TRBV5-4,CASSIQGATSTEAFF
TRBV11-2,CASSLERGAAGEQFF
TRBV20-1,CSATRQAGGDTEAFF
TRBV29-1,CSVEDAGVNEQFF
TRBV20-1,CSARAMTGKSNQPQHF
TRBV3-1,CASSRGGQETQYF
TRBV9,CASSLIPGGYQDTQYF
TRBV10-3,CAISEGNEQYF
TRBV7-2,CASSYAGTGYQPQHF
TRBV15,CATSRGRGQGYEQYF
TRBV20-1,CSALPTSGGYEQYF
TRBV6-2/TRBV6-3,CAANRGGNEQYF
TRBV5-1,CASSLAALRGYEQYF
TRBV7-9,CASSPGGEYF
TRBV3-1,CASSPRTSGGKNEQFF
TRBV2,CASSVDSYNTEAFF
TRBV19,CASSIGGGGTDTQYF
TRBV7-2,CASSPWTSGEQYF
TRBV10-3,CAILPSYGDRQGSNYGYTF
TRBV25-1,CASSGQGEEPRNTIYF
TRBV5-4,CASSFWGRVNTEAFF